The 32 T cell receptor beta chains below come from one sample, sequenced in a study of early T cells in non-severe SARS-CoV-2 infection. TCRdb passed the 5' RACE reads through MiXCR, listing each CDR3 protein once. The sample carries tens of thousands of distinct CDR3 sequences, about 7.7% recorded once. The sequenced sample consisted of whole blood. The receptors were sampled from an adult who was a healthcare worker with PCR-confirmed SARS-CoV-2 infection or an uninfected control (not recorded which).

This clonotype was seen repeatedly, ten times or more. The chain joins TRBV21-1 to TRBJ2-5. TRBV21-1 is annotated as a pseudogene. CDR3 length: 12 residues. In nucleotides, the CDR3 is TGTGCCAGCAGCACAGCTAGGAAGACCCAGTACTTC. Translated: CASSTARKTQYF.

This clonotype has ten or more counts. The chain links TRBV5-6 to TRBJ1-1; D not certain. Deletions cut 2 bases from V and 0 bases from J, with 11 bases between. CDR3 length equals 15 residues. Germline values: CDR1 SGHDT, CDR2 YYEEEE. CDR3 in amino acids: CASSLRRLMNTEAFF. As DNA, the CDR3 is TGTGCCAGCAGCTTAAGGCGGCTTATGAACACTGAAGCTTTCTTT. Looking up the rest from reference TRBV5-6 and TRBJ1-1 gives the full variable domain: DAGVTQSPTHLIKTRGQQVTLRCSPKSGHDTVSWYQQALGQGPQFIFQYYEEEERQRGNFPDRFSGHQFPNYSSELNVNALLLGDSALYLCASSLRRLMNTEAFFGQGTRLTVV.

The CDR3 nucleotides read TGTGCCAGCAGTTTATCGGCCGTCTGGCCCGGGGAGCTGTTTTTT. Protein product: CASSLSAVWPGELFF. V gene TRBV27 combines with J gene TRBJ2-2; D is unclear. CDR1 and CDR2 (germline): MNHEY, SMNVEV (reference sequence). With 0 bases removed from V and 6 bases from J, the gap between germline ends came to 11 bases. The CDR3 loop spans 15 amino acids.

This clonotype was recorded many times. The V gene is TRBV30, the J gene TRBJ1-2; D unresolved. Germline loops: CDR1 GTSNPN, CDR2 SVGIG (reference sequence). V lost 4 bases and J lost 5, with 5 bases in between. CDR3 length: 10 amino acids. In nucleotides, the CDR3 is TGTGCCTGGAAAAATTATGGCTACACCTTC. It translates to CAWKNYGYTF.

The chain carries TRBV29-1 and TRBJ2-1, with 7 bases matching TRBD2. Trimming at V came to 2 bases and at J to 8 bases, leaving 6 bases not matched to a gene. The CDR3 sequence is 13 residues long. Germline CDR1 is SQVTM and CDR2 is ANQGSEA. The CDR3 spells CSVEHGRIDEQFF. The CDR3 DNA is TGCAGCGTTGAACACGGGAGGATCGATGAGCAGTTCTTC.

This clonotype was observed many times. V usage is TRBV7-8 and J usage is TRBJ2-1; possibly TRBD2 for D (5 bases). Germline V gene sequence: CDR1 SGHVS, CDR2 FQNEAQ. CDR3 length: 14 amino acids. V dropped 3 bases and J dropped 4 bases, with 10 bases sitting between them. The CDR3 reads CASSFGEPYNEQFF. The CDR3 DNA reads as TGTGCCAGCAGCTTCGGGGAGCCGTACAATGAGCAGTTCTTC.

This clonotype was counted at least ten times. The rearrangement links TRBV7-2 to TRBJ1-5; possibly TRBD1 for D (5 bases). This CDR3 comprises 16 residues. Germline CDR1 SGHTA, CDR2 FQGNSA. The germline V and J ends were trimmed by 5 bases and 0 bases, with 14 bases remaining between them. The CDR3 DNA reads TGTGCCAGCAGCCTCGCCCGGGACTATAGCAATCAGCCCCAGCATTTT. This codes for CASSLARDYSNQPQHF.

This clonotype was detected only a few times. The chain links TRBV20-1 to TRBJ2-7; D tentatively fits TRBD1 or TRBD2 (5 bases each). This CDR3 is built from 16 residues. The V and J ends lost 0 bases and 1 base respectively, with 16 bases between them. Germline-derived CDR1 and CDR2 are DFQATT and SNEGSKA (reference sequence). The CDR3 DNA sequence: TGCAGTGCTAGAGATCCGGGACGAAGGGAATCCTACGAGCAGTACTTC. It encodes CSARDPGRRESYEQYF.

The chain employs TRBV20-1 and TRBJ2-7; 7 nucleotides line up with TRBD1. Germline V gene lookup returns CDR1 DFQATT and CDR2 SNEGSKA (reference sequence). The junction had 14 bases not matched to a gene; V was cut back by 4 bases and J by 5 bases. This CDR3 spans 15 amino acids. CDR3 sequence (DNA): TGCAGTGCTACCCGGAACAGGGGAACTGGCAACGAGCAGTACTTC. As protein: CSATRNRGTGNEQYF.

This clonotype has a handful of counts. The chain has TRBV5-6 and TRBJ2-5; 8 positions agree with TRBD2. Unmatched junction bases numbered 7, after V lost 1 base and J lost 2 bases. In germline, CDR1 is SGHDT, CDR2 YYEEEE. This CDR3 spans 16 amino acids. CDR3 bases: TGTGCCAGCAGCTTGACTCCAGCGGGAGTTCAAGAGACCCAGTACTTC. This codes for CASSLTPAGVQETQYF. The complete variable domain, with remaining parts taken from reference TRBV5-6 and TRBJ2-5, reads DAGVTQSPTHLIKTRGQQVTLRCSPKSGHDTVSWYQQALGQGPQFIFQYYEEEERQRGNFPDRFSGHQFPNYSSELNVNALLLGDSALYLCASSLTPAGVQETQYFGPGTRLLVL.

This clonotype was seen a handful of times. The rearrangement joins TRBV28 to TRBJ2-3, with 8 nucleotides matching TRBD1. The CDR3 totals 16 residues. CDR1 and CDR2 (germline): MDHEN, SYDVKM. V lost 5 bases and J lost 1; bases outside the gene matches: 8. CDR3 amino acids: CASSNPRGPGTDTQYF. CDR3 sequence (DNA): TGTGCCAGCAGTAACCCCAGGGGGCCGGGCACAGATACGCAGTATTTT.

Many counts were recorded for this clonotype. The gene calls are TRBV28 and TRBJ2-1; TRBD2 aligns across 8 bases. The V gene's germline CDR1 is MDHEN and CDR2 SYDVKM. V gave up 6 bases and J gave up 4 bases; unmatched junction bases: 5. The CDR3 length is 14 residues. CDR3 sequence reads: CASRAAGGYNEQFF. The CDR3 nucleotides are TGTGCCAGCAGGGCGGCGGGGGGATACAATGAGCAGTTCTTC.

The chain joins TRBV9 to TRBJ2-5; TRBD1 aligns across 9 bases. Germline assignment: CDR1 SGDLS and CDR2 YYNGEE. The CDR3 runs to 15 residues. J was trimmed by 3 bases and V by 4 bases; bases with no gene match: 7. CDR3: CASSFTGGAEETQYF. CDR3 sequence (DNA): TGTGCCAGCAGCTTCACAGGGGGCGCCGAAGAGACCCAGTACTTC.

The sample holds many counts of this clonotype. The chain joins TRBV5-4 to TRBJ2-7; 8 bases match TRBD2. Germline assignment: CDR1 SGHNT and CDR2 YYREEE (reference sequence). The J segment lost 3 bases and the V segment lost 0 bases, leaving 5 bases of the junction unmatched. The CDR3 is 15 residues long. As DNA, the CDR3 is TGTGCCAGCAGCTTGGCCAGCGGGAGAGGCTACGAGCAGTACTTC. Translating it yields CASSLASGRGYEQYF.

The table lists this clonotype with many counts. The gene calls are TRBV7-9 and TRBJ2-3, with 7 bases matching TRBD2. This CDR3 is built from 16 residues. From germline, CDR1 is SEHNR and CDR2 FQNEAQ (reference sequence). Trimming removed 5 bases from V and 4 bases from J; junction bases left unmatched: 12. The CDR3 sequence: CASSLSLAGAADTQYF. CDR3 nucleotides: TGTGCCAGCAGCCTCTCTTTGGCGGGAGCCGCAGATACGCAGTATTTT.

This clonotype appeared many times. V gene TRBV4-1 combines with J gene TRBJ2-1, with 10 bases identical to TRBD2. In germline, CDR1 is MGHRA, CDR2 YSYEKL. CDR3 length equals 15 residues. With V trimmed by 0 bases and J by 9 bases, 5 bases remained unmatched. CDR3 DNA: TGCGCCAGCAGCCAAGATCCGAGCGGGAGGGGTGAGCAGTTCTTC. Translating it yields CASSQDPSGRGEQFF.

V is TRBV2 and J is TRBJ2-3; D is undetermined. V was trimmed by 8 bases and J by 10 bases, leaving 13 bases between them. CDR1 and CDR2 (germline): SNHLY, FYNNEI. There are 11 residues in the CDR3. The CDR3 sequence: CASGPEMAQYF. In nucleotides, the CDR3 is TGTGCCAGCGGCCCTGAGATGGCGCAGTATTTT.

V gene TRBV20-1 combines with J gene TRBJ2-3; D unclear. Germline V CDR1 and CDR2: DFQATT, SNEGSKA (reference sequence). The CDR3 runs 14 residues. V was pared by 7 bases and J by 3 bases, with 17 bases between. The DNA of the CDR3 is TGCAGTGGACTTCGACTGGGTAGGACAGATACGCAGTATTTT. Its translation is CSGLRLGRTDTQYF.

There are a few counts of this clonotype. The rearrangement joins TRBV20-1 to TRBJ2-7; D ambiguous. From germline, CDR1 is DFQATT and CDR2 SNEGSKA (reference sequence). This CDR3 is 13 amino acids long. V was pared by 6 bases and J by 4 bases, with 16 bases between. The CDR3 bases are TGCAGTGCCTTCCGGCTAGATTCTTACGAGCAGTACTTC. It codes for CSAFRLDSYEQYF.

This clonotype was counted only a few times. This CDR3 is CASSPLGSLNEKLFF. The CDR3 DNA follows: TGTGCCAGCTCTCCCCTGGGATCCCTTAATGAAAAACTGTTTTTT. The genes are TRBV18 and TRBJ1-4; D remains unclear. The CDR3 extends over 15 amino acids. The V and J ends lost 6 bases and 4 bases respectively, with 15 bases between them. The germline V gene has CDR1 KGHSH and CDR2 LQKENI.

This clonotype was recorded at least ten times. The rearrangement joins TRBV3-1 to TRBJ2-3; TRBD2 is a possible D gene (6 bases). The V and J ends lost 0 bases and 7 bases respectively, with 20 bases between them. The germline gives CDR1 LGHDT, CDR2 YNNKEL (reference sequence). This CDR3 is built from 17 residues. The CDR3 protein is CASSQDNERVPGHTQYF. CDR3 nucleotides: TGTGCCAGCAGCCAAGATAACGAGCGGGTGCCCGGTCATACGCAGTATTTT.

Only a few counts were recorded for this clonotype. The V gene is TRBV5-1, the J gene TRBJ2-5, with TRBD2 identical over 11 bases. The CDR3 has 17 residues. V shed 0 bases, J shed 2 bases, and the junction held 6 bases outside the gene matches. Germline V CDR1 and CDR2: SGHRS, YFSETQ. CDR3 amino acids: CASSLAKTSGEQETQYF. As DNA, the CDR3 is TGCGCCAGCAGCTTGGCCAAGACTAGCGGGGAGCAAGAGACCCAGTACTTC.

This clonotype was counted at least ten times. V usage is TRBV5-1 and J usage is TRBJ1-1; D is uncertain. The CDR3 extends over 15 amino acids. V lost 4 bases to trimming and J lost 4 bases, with 17 bases between them. The germline V gene encodes CDR1 SGHRS and CDR2 YFSETQ. The CDR3 sequence: CASSRREGEGTEAFF. The CDR3 DNA follows: TGCGCCAGCAGCCGGCGGGAGGGCGAGGGCACTGAAGCTTTCTTT.

This clonotype was seen a few times. The gene calls are TRBV7-2 and TRBJ2-7; D may match TRBD1 or TRBD2 (5 bases each). The CDR3 has 14 amino acids. V lost 4 bases to trimming and J lost 3 bases, with 13 bases between them. Germline-derived CDR1 and CDR2 are SGHTA and FQGNSA. The CDR3 DNA sequence: TGTGCCAGCAGCTCCCCGGGACGGGGCTACGAGCAGTACTTC. Its protein is CASSSPGRGYEQYF.

This clonotype was seen a handful of times. The CDR3 loop reads CASSYLTEQYF. In DNA form, the CDR3 reads TGTGCCAGCAGTTATCTGACAGAGCAGTACTTC. The chain carries TRBV28 and TRBJ2-7; D ambiguous. CDR3 length equals 11 residues. Trimming removed 4 bases at V and 7 bases at J, with 8 bases between. Germline values: CDR1 MDHEN, CDR2 SYDVKM.

The chain is built from TRBV29-1 and TRBJ2-6; D is possibly TRBD1 (5 bases). This CDR3 is 14 amino acids long. Germline V gives CDR1 SQVTM, CDR2 ANQGSEA. The V and J ends lost 6 bases and 4 bases respectively, with 13 bases between them. The CDR3 DNA is TGCAGCGTGAATCAGGGTTCCGGGGCCAACGTCCTGACTTTC. This encodes CSVNQGSGANVLTF.

This clonotype was recorded a few times. The genes are TRBV18 and TRBJ2-1; 8 nucleotides align to TRBD2. The V gene's germline CDR1 is KGHSH and CDR2 LQKENI. The ends lost 2 bases at V and 12 bases at J; junction bases unmatched: 15. This CDR3 is 16 amino acids long. Here the CDR3 DNA reads TGTGCCAGCTCACCATTCCTCGCTAGCGGGCCTTTGGTGCAGTTCTTC. Amino acid sequence: CASSPFLASGPLVQFF. Full variable domain (remainder filled in from reference TRBV18 and TRBJ2-1): NAGVMQNPRHLVRRRGQEARLRCSPMKGHSHVYWYRQLPEEGLKFMVYLQKENIIDESGMPKERFSAEFPKEGPSILRIQQVVRGDSAAYFCASSPFLASGPLVQFFGPGTRLTVL.

This clonotype was detected ten times or more. The chain recombines TRBV29-1 with TRBJ2-3; possibly TRBD1 or TRBD2 for D (6 bases each). The length of the CDR3 is 14 residues. The V end lost 5 bases, the J end lost 7 bases, and 19 bases lay between the germline ends. In germline, CDR1 is SQVTM, CDR2 ANQGSEA. The CDR3 here is CSVQGGRGIHTQYF. CDR3 sequence (DNA): TGCAGCGTTCAAGGGGGACGGGGGATTCATACGCAGTATTTT.

The gene calls are TRBV27 and TRBJ2-5; TRBD2 might be the D (5 bases). This CDR3 is built from 15 residues. V lost 0 bases and J 5 bases, leaving 13 bases between the germline ends. Per germline, CDR1 MNHEY and CDR2 SMNVEV (reference sequence). The CDR3 nucleotides read TGTGCCAGCAGTTTATCGTACGGGGTTGGGGAGACCCAGTACTTC. Translation gives CASSLSYGVGETQYF.

This clonotype was detected many times. The CDR3 reads CASSLQGDREYF. The DNA for the CDR3 is TGTGCCAGCAGTCTCCAGGGGGACAGGGAGTATTTT. The chain carries TRBV27 and TRBJ2-3; 9 positions match TRBD1. The CDR3 totals 12 residues. Germline loops: CDR1 MNHEY, CDR2 SMNVEV (reference sequence). With V trimmed by 5 bases and J by 13 bases, 7 bases remained unmatched.

This sequence joins TRBV2 and TRBJ1-3; 10 bases map to TRBD1. Germline CDR1 SNHLY, CDR2 FYNNEI. With V trimmed by 8 bases and J by 2 bases, 6 bases remained unmatched. The CDR3 sequence is 15 residues long. Written as DNA, the CDR3 is TGTGCCAGCTCCGCTGGGACAGGGGCTGGAAACACCATATATTTT. As protein: CASSAGTGAGNTIYF.

The chain has TRBV7-2 and TRBJ2-5; D may correspond to TRBD1 or TRBD2 (5 bases each). The CDR3 totals 17 residues. The germline V gene has CDR1 SGHTA and CDR2 FQGNSA. V was clipped by 5 bases and J by 10 bases, with 29 bases between them. The CDR3 coding sequence is TGTGCCAGCAGCCTGATCTCCGGGGCCAGGAACCCCGGGGACCAGTACTTC. It translates to CASSLISGARNPGDQYF.